This TCR beta chain is drawn from a study of vaccination and CD4 T cells after COVID-19. About the research overall: Control cultures were given a CEFX pool, an HIV-1 Nef pool, or no peptide.

The ends lost 0 bases at V and 1 base at J; junction bases unmatched: 8. In germline, CDR1 is MRHNA, CDR2 SNTAGT. This CDR3 contains 17 residues. Time point denoted: late sampling 161 to 241 days after vaccination in a few convalescent patients. Treatment given: roughly ten-day PBMC culture with coronavirus spike peptide pools or control peptides (ViraFEST assay). Every well contained 2.1 million or so PBMCs, which were grown with about 9.2 IU/ml IL-2 and approximately 9.4 ug/ml peptide pools. Study-level results: A median 86.3% of convalescent patients' SARS-CoV-2-reactive clones emerged only after vaccination.

With the Oncomine TCR Beta short-read assay, DNA from cultured CD4+ T cells was sequenced. Once CD4+ T cells had been cultured, genomic DNA was extracted from them. A single record per CDR3 protein comes from TCRdb applying MiXCR to the PCR reads. Of about 23,000 distinct CDR3 sequences in the sample, 30% to 35% were seen once. This clonotype was counted once. Its antigen is still unknown. The source is a human donor who had recovered from COVID-19. This specimen consisted of CD4+ T cells from blood, cultured in vitro, obtained about 7 months after SARS-CoV-2 vaccination. The V gene is TRBV6-4, the J gene TRBJ2-7, with TRBD2 identical over 8 bases. In nucleotides, the CDR3 is TGTGCCAGCAGTGACTCGACTAGCGTTGATCGTTCCTACGAGCAGTACTTC. Translating it yields CASSDSTSVDRSYEQYF.